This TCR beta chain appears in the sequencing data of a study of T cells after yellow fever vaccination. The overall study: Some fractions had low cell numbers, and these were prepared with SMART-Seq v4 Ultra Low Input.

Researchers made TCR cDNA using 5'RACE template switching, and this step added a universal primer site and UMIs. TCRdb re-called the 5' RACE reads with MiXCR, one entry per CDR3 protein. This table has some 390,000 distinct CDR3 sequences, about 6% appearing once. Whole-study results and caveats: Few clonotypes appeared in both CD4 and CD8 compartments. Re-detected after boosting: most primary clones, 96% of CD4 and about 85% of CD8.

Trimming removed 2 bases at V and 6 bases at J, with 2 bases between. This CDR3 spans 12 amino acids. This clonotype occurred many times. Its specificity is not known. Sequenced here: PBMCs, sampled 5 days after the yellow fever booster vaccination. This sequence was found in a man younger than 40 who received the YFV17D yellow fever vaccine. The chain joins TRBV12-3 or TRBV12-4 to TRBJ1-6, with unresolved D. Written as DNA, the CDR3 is TGTGCCAGCAGTTTAAGTAATTCACCCCTCCACTTT. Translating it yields CASSLSNSPLHF.